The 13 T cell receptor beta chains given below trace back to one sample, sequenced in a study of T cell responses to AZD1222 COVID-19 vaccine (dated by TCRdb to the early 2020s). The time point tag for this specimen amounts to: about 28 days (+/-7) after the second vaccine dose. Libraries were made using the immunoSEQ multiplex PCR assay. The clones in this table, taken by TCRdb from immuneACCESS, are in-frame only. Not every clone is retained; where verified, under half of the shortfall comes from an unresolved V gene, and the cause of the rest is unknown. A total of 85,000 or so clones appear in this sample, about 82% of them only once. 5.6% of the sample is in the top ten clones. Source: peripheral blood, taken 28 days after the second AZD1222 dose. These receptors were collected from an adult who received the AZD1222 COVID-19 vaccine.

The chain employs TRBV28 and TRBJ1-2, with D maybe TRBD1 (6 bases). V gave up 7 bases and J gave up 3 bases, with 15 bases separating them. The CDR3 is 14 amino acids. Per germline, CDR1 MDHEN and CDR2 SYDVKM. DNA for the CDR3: TGTGCCAGCATCCCCGGGGGCGCTGACTATGGCTACACCTTC. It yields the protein CASIPGGADYGYTF.

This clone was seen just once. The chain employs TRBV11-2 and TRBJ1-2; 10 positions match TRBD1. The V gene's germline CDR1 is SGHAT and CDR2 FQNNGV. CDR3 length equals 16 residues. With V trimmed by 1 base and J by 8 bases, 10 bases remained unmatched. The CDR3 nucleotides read TGTGCCAGCAGCTTAGGCCGCTTGGACAGGGGGAAGGGCTACACCTTC. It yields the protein CASSLGRLDRGKGYTF.

The CDR3 sequence is CASSSPRSTGANYGYTF. The DNA of the CDR3 is TGTGCCAGCAGTTCCCCCCGAAGTACGGGGGCTAACTATGGCTACACCTTC. The rearrangement uses TRBV28 and TRBJ1-2; tentatively, D is TRBD1 (5 bases). The CDR3 length is 17 residues. Germline-derived CDR1 and CDR2 are MDHEN and SYDVKM. Trimming pared 4 bases from V and 0 bases from J, leaving 18 bases between.

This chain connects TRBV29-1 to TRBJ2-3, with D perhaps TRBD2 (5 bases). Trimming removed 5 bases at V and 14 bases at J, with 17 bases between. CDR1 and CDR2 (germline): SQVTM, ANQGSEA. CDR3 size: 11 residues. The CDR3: CSVLTASSSYF. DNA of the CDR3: TGCAGCGTTCTGACGGCTTCTAGCTCGTATTTT.

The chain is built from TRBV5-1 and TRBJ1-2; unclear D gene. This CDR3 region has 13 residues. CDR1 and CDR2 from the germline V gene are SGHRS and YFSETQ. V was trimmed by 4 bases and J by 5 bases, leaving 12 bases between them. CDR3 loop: CASSRNEAYGYTF. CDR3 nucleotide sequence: TGCGCCAGCAGCAGGAACGAGGCATATGGCTACACCTTC.

CDR3: CASTTNDPYNSPLHF. CDR3 coding DNA: TGCGCCAGCACGACAAACGACCCGTATAATTCACCCCTCCACTTT. The chain recombines TRBV5-1 with TRBJ1-6, with D unresolved. Trimming left V 6 bases short and J 4 bases short, with 14 bases between. The CDR3 extends over 15 amino acids. Germline CDR1 SGHRS, CDR2 YFSETQ.

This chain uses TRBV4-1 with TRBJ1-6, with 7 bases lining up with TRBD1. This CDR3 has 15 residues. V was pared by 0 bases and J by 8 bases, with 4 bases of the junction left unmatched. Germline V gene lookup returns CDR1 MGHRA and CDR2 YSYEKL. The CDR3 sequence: CASSQDTGTDSPLHF. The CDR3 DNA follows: TGCGCCAGCAGCCAAGATACCGGGACAGATTCACCCCTCCACTTT.

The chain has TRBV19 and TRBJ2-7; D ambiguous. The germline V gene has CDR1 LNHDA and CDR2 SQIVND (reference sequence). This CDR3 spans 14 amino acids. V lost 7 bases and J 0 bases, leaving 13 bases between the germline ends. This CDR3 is CASTPTPSSYEQYF. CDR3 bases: TGTGCCAGTACCCCAACTCCCTCCTCCTACGAGCAGTACTTC.

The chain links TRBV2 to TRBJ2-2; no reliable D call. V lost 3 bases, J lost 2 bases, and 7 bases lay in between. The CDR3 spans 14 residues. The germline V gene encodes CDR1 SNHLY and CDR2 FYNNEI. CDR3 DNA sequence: TGTGCCAGCAGTGATTGGGATAACACCGGGGAGCTGTTTTTT. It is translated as CASSDWDNTGELFF.

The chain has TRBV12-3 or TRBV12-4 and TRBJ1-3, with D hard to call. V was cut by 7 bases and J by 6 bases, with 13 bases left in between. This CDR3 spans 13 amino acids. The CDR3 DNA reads TGTGCCAGCACCTTTCTACTTCCAAACACCATATATTTT. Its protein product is CASTFLLPNTIYF.

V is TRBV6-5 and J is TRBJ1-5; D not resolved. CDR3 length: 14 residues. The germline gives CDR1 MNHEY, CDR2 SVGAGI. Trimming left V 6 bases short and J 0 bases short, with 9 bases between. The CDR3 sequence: CASRTGYSNQPQHF. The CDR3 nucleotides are TGTGCCAGCAGGACGGGTTATAGCAATCAGCCCCAGCATTTT.

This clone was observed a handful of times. The CDR3 bases are TGTGCCAGCAGTCCAATAGCGGGAGGAACCAAAAACATTCAGTACTTC. Protein: CASSPIAGGTKNIQYF. This rearrangement joins TRBV28 to TRBJ2-4; the match to TRBD2 covers 10 bases. The V gene's germline CDR1 is MDHEN and CDR2 SYDVKM. Trimming took 5 bases from V and 2 from J; bases not matched to a gene: 6. This CDR3 is built from 16 residues.

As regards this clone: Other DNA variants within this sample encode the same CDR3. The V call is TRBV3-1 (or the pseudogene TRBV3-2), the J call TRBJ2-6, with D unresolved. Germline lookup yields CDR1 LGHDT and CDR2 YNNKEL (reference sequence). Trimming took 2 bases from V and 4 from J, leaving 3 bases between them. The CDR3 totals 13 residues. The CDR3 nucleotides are TGTGCCAGCAGCCAAAGCGGGGCCAACGTCCTGACTTTC. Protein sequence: CASSQSGANVLTF.